The subject of this entry is one T cell receptor beta chain. What it binds is not known. The sample originates from a study of OX40 agonist ivuxolimab in advanced cancers. About the study: Hepatocellular carcinoma, melanoma, renal cell or head and neck cancer was diagnosed in the dose-escalation patients.

The study, taken as a whole, reports: Within 6 weeks, CD4+ and CD8+ blood T cells expanded clonally at 0.1 to 3.0 mg/kg.

This CDR3 is built from 19 residues. V shed 4 bases, J shed 1 base, and the junction held 19 bases outside the gene matches. Germline assignment: CDR1 LNHDA and CDR2 SQIVND (reference sequence). Clones were sequenced by immunoSEQ multiplex PCR, and TCRdb holds only the in-frame ones, with some missing. The table shows about 100,000 clones, with 90% occurring only once. This clonotype originated in an adult with an advanced solid tumor such as melanoma, head and neck, liver or kidney cancer. This material consisted of CD4+ or CD8+ T cells sorted from blood, taken in a trial of the OX40 agonist ivuxolimab. The rearrangement uses TRBV19 and TRBJ2-7; 7 nucleotides align to TRBD2. In nucleotides, the CDR3 is TGTGCCAGTAGTAACTTCCGCGGTAAGGGCGGGAGCACTTCCTACGAGCAGTACTTC. This gives the protein CASSNFRGKGGSTSYEQYF. The full variable domain, completed using reference TRBV19 and TRBJ2-7, is DGGITQSPKYLFRKEGQNVTLSCEQNLNHDAMYWYRQDPGQGLRLIYYSQIVNDFQKGDIAEGYSVSREKKESFPLTVTSAQKNPTAFYLCASSNFRGKGGSTSYEQYFGPGTRLTVT.